One sample yielded the 23 T cell receptor beta chains listed below, sequenced in a study of T-cell memory formation after mild COVID-19. One entry per CDR3 protein results from TCRdb running MiXCR on the 5' RACE reads. This sample has hundreds of thousands of distinct CDR3 sequences, with roughly a quarter found just once. Sequencing was performed on PBMCs or a T cell subset sorted from them (not recorded which). The receptors here all came from an adult woman who had mild COVID-19 (a few samples of this study predate the infection). Cell type and time point are not known.

There are a few counts of this clonotype. This chain links TRBV5-1 with TRBJ2-7; 11 bases are a match to TRBD2. The CDR3 is made up of 19 amino acids. V trimming: 0 bases; J trimming: 4 bases; junction bases outside the gene matches: 15. The germline V gene encodes CDR1 SGHRS and CDR2 YFSETQ. In DNA, the CDR3 is TGCGCCAGCAGCTTGGCCCTAGCGGGAGGATCAAAAAAGAATTACGAGCAGTACTTC. It specifies CASSLALAGGSKKNYEQYF. The full variable domain, in which reference TRBV5-1 and TRBJ2-7 provide the parts outside the CDR3, is KAGVTQTPRYLIKTRGQQVTLSCSPISGHRSVSWYQQTPGQGLQFLFEYFSETQRNKGNFPGRFSGRQFSNSRSEMNVSTLELGDSALYLCASSLALAGGSKKNYEQYFGPGTRLTVT.

The chain carries TRBV7-9 and TRBJ2-7; D is tentatively TRBD1 or TRBD2 (5 bases each). CDR3 length equals 15 residues. Germline V CDR1 and CDR2: SEHNR, FQNEAQ (reference sequence). V was clipped by 1 base and J by 4 bases, with 14 bases between them. CDR3: CASSLEGPLAYEQYF. DNA of the CDR3: TGTGCCAGCAGCTTAGAGGGACCCTTGGCGTACGAGCAGTACTTC.

V gene TRBV18 combines with J gene TRBJ1-1; D is perhaps TRBD1 (5 bases). The CDR3 consists of 14 residues. The ends were cut back, 7 bases at V and 2 bases at J, with 14 bases in the middle. The germline gives CDR1 KGHSH, CDR2 LQKENI. The CDR3: CASCPSGGNTEAFF. CDR3 DNA: TGTGCCAGCTGCCCCAGCGGGGGAAACACTGAAGCTTTCTTT.

The V and J genes are TRBV7-9 and TRBJ1-1; 8 bases agree with TRBD1. Trimming at V came to 2 bases and at J to 0 bases, leaving 11 bases not matched to a gene. From germline, CDR1 is SEHNR and CDR2 FQNEAQ (reference sequence). This CDR3 is 18 amino acids long. The CDR3 sequence: CASSLLRAGGWMNTEAFF. CDR3 bases: TGTGCCAGCAGCTTACTGCGGGCAGGGGGCTGGATGAACACTGAAGCTTTCTTT.

The rearrangement links TRBV20-1 to TRBJ1-1; 8 nucleotides agree with TRBD1. CDR3 length: 14 residues. V shed 4 bases, J shed 3 bases, and the junction held 7 bases outside the gene matches. The germline CDR1 and CDR2 sequences are DFQATT and SNEGSKA (reference sequence). CDR3 region: CSANRGSLDTEAFF. CDR3 nucleotides: TGCAGTGCTAACAGGGGGAGCTTGGACACTGAAGCTTTCTTT.

The sample holds many counts of this clonotype. The chain has TRBV6-5 and TRBJ2-5; TRBD2 might be the D (6 bases). CDR3 length: 13 residues. V gave up 2 bases and J gave up 6 bases, with 10 bases separating them. Germline-derived CDR1 and CDR2 are MNHEY and SVGAGI. CDR3 DNA sequence: TGTGCCAGCAGTTACGGAGGGGAACAGACCCAGTACTTC. It is translated as CASSYGGEQTQYF.

This clonotype has just a few counts. The V call is TRBV7-9, the J call TRBJ2-1, with no clear D. The CDR3 length is 12 residues. Trimming removed 3 bases from V and 9 bases from J, with 9 bases in between. From germline, CDR1 is SEHNR and CDR2 FQNEAQ (reference sequence). The CDR3 DNA sequence: TGTGCCAGCAGCTTGGTAGTAGGTGAGCAGTTCTTC. This codes for CASSLVVGEQFF.

The chain links TRBV2 to TRBJ2-1; 10 nucleotides match TRBD2. V was clipped by 4 bases and J by 4 bases; unmatched bases: 4. The CDR3 is made up of 15 amino acids. Germline lookup yields CDR1 SNHLY and CDR2 FYNNEI. The CDR3 is CASSVSLAGYNEQFF. As DNA, the CDR3 is TGTGCCAGCAGTGTCTCACTAGCGGGATACAATGAGCAGTTCTTC. The variable domain in full, with the rest retrieved from reference TRBV2 and TRBJ2-1, is EPEVTQTPSHQVTQMGQEVILRCVPISNHLYFYWYRQILGQKVEFLVSFYNNEISEKSEIFDDQFSVERPDGSNFTLKIRSTKLEDSAMYFCASSVSLAGYNEQFFGPGTRLTVL.

The chain couples TRBV9 to TRBJ2-3; TRBD2 aligns across 7 bases. Germline V gene sequence: CDR1 SGDLS, CDR2 YYNGEE. With V trimmed by 0 bases and J by 6 bases, 7 bases remained unmatched. The CDR3 runs to 15 residues. For the CDR3, the DNA is TGTGCCAGCAGCGTAGAGGGGAGGGCCGCGGATACGCAGTATTTT. Translation gives CASSVEGRAADTQYF.

The rearrangement links TRBV9 to TRBJ2-6; D not resolved. Germline values: CDR1 SGDLS, CDR2 YYNGEE. Trimming removed 4 bases at V and 0 bases at J, with 8 bases between. This CDR3 spans 15 amino acids. CDR3 bases: TGTGCCAGCAGCCCCGAGGACTCTGGGGCCAACGTCCTGACTTTC. It translates to CASSPEDSGANVLTF.

The V gene is TRBV19, the J gene TRBJ1-5; 9 bases are shared with TRBD1. The junction had 7 bases not matched to a gene; V was cut back by 5 bases and J by 5 bases. The CDR3 sequence is 15 residues long. CDR1 is LNHDA, CDR2 SQIVND, per germline (reference sequence). CDR3 nucleotides: TGTGCCAGTAGTTTCACAGGACAGGGGTATCAGCCCCAGCATTTT. Amino acids: CASSFTGQGYQPQHF.

The rearrangement links TRBV29-1 to TRBJ2-1, with D perhaps TRBD1 or TRBD2 (5 bases each). Trimming removed 6 bases from V and 7 bases from J, with 19 bases in between. The CDR3 is 14 amino acids. Per germline, CDR1 SQVTM and CDR2 ANQGSEA. The CDR3 bases are TGCAGCGTCCCAGGGAGACTGGGGAAAAATGAGCAGTTCTTC. Amino acid sequence: CSVPGRLGKNEQFF.

This rearrangement joins TRBV12-3 or TRBV12-4 to TRBJ2-1, with 10 positions matching TRBD2. The CDR3 consists of 18 residues. J lost 7 bases, V lost 2 bases, and 14 bases had no gene match. CDR3 residues: CASSLFLASSGSGNEQFF. DNA of the CDR3: TGTGCCAGCAGTTTATTTCTGGCGTCTAGCGGGAGTGGGAATGAGCAGTTCTTC.

This clonotype has more than one count but fewer than ten. The chain uses TRBV29-1 and TRBJ2-5, with unresolved D. Trimming removed 2 bases from V and 4 bases from J, with 11 bases in between. The CDR3 extends over 13 amino acids. CDR1 is SQVTM, CDR2 ANQGSEA, per germline. The CDR3 DNA reads as TGCAGCGTTGAATCCCCCACACTAGAGACCCAGTACTTC. It specifies CSVESPTLETQYF.

This clonotype appeared a few times. The chain couples TRBV7-3 to TRBJ2-3; 10 nucleotides agree with TRBD1. Unmatched junction bases numbered 8, after V lost 5 bases and J lost 6 bases. CDR3 length: 15 amino acids. Germline-derived CDR1 and CDR2 are SGHTA and FQGTGA. CDR3 DNA: TGTGCCAGCAGCCCTCTCGGGGACAGGGGTGATACGCAGTATTTT. The encoded protein is CASSPLGDRGDTQYF.

This chain links TRBV7-9 with TRBJ2-7; 10 bases are shared with TRBD1. This CDR3 spans 15 amino acids. V shed 3 bases, J shed 2 bases, and the junction held 4 bases outside the gene matches. Looked up from germline, CDR1 is SEHNR and CDR2 is FQNEAQ (reference sequence). CDR3 protein: CASSFRDRGTYEQYF. The CDR3 DNA reads as TGTGCCAGCAGCTTCAGGGACAGGGGAACCTACGAGCAGTACTTC.

The table lists this clonotype with a few counts. The V call is TRBV10-3, the J call TRBJ2-3, with TRBD2 matching 10 bases. V was clipped by 5 bases and J by 2 bases; unmatched bases: 7. This CDR3 spans 16 amino acids. From germline, CDR1 is ENHRY and CDR2 SYGVKD. The CDR3 loop reads CAISQTAGGPTDTQYF. The CDR3 region has the DNA TGTGCCATCAGTCAGACAGCGGGAGGGCCCACAGATACGCAGTATTTT.

This clonotype has only one observation. The chain is built from TRBV29-1 and TRBJ2-3; D call uncertain. CDR3 length: 13 amino acids. Germline loops: CDR1 SQVTM, CDR2 ANQGSEA. V shed 7 bases and J shed 5 bases, with 16 bases lying between them. The CDR3 loop reads CSGGGSVIDTQYF. The CDR3 DNA is TGCAGCGGAGGCGGCTCCGTCATAGATACGCAGTATTTT.

This clonotype appeared a few times. The rearrangement links TRBV24-1 to TRBJ2-2, with a weak D call TRBD2 (5 bases). Germline-derived CDR1 and CDR2 are KGHDR and SFDVKD. The CDR3 covers 15 residues. V shed 9 bases and J shed 0 bases, with 13 bases lying between them. CDR3 nucleotides: TGTGCCACCGCCTCCTGGACTTCGAACACCGGGGAGCTGTTTTTT. Translated: CATASWTSNTGELFF.

The chain uses TRBV14 and TRBJ2-2; no clear D gene. The length of the CDR3 is 14 residues. Germline CDR1 reads SGHDN; CDR2 reads FVKESK. The V end was cut by 4 bases, the J end by 1 base, with 7 bases between. DNA of the CDR3: TGTGCCAGCAGCCGAGTGGTGAACACCGGGGAGCTGTTTTTT. It yields the protein CASSRVVNTGELFF.

This clonotype was picked up a small number of times. The chain recombines TRBV7-9 with TRBJ1-1; D might be TRBD1 (5 bases). This CDR3 contains 15 residues. Germline lookup yields CDR1 SEHNR and CDR2 FQNEAQ (reference sequence). V was cut by 2 bases and J by 1 base, with 11 bases left in between. The CDR3 spells CASSLLGGGNTEAFF. The CDR3 DNA reads as TGTGCCAGCAGCTTATTAGGCGGGGGGAACACTGAAGCTTTCTTT.

The chain is built from TRBV6-5 and TRBJ2-7; maybe TRBD1 (5 bases). Germline V gives CDR1 MNHEY, CDR2 SVGAGI. CDR3 length equals 17 residues. V was shortened by 6 bases and J by 0 bases, with 21 bases between the two germline ends. Here the CDR3 reads CASSRDSATDRSYEQYF. CDR3 bases: TGTGCCAGCAGCCGAGACTCGGCGACAGACCGCTCCTACGAGCAGTACTTC.

There are a few counts of this clonotype. The chain's CDR3 is CSARDLGSGANVLTF. The CDR3 bases are TGCAGTGCTAGAGATCTGGGGTCTGGGGCCAACGTCCTGACTTTC. The chain is built from TRBV20-1 and TRBJ2-6, with D unclear. V was pared by 0 bases and J by 1 base, with 7 bases between. This CDR3 has 15 amino acids. Germline V gene data show CDR1 as DFQATT and CDR2 as SNEGSKA (reference sequence).